The clone carrying this T cell receptor (beta chain) was observed a handful of times. Amplified TCR beta CDR3 regions came from RNA transcripts. First-round RT-PCR of the TCR CDR3 relied on the HTBI primer set. Via MiXCR, TCRdb re-called the multiplex PCR reads, giving one row per CDR3 protein. The repertoire includes 350,000 to 450,000 distinct CDR3 sequences, approximately 15% of them detected once, and approximately 10% sits in the top ten. This specimen belongs to a study of T cells in Graves' hyperthyroidism and ophthalmopathy. No ophthalmopathy progression within 18 months constituted stable Graves' hyperthyroidism. Exclusion of patients followed from uncontrolled infection, other autoimmune disease, pregnancy or lactation. Diagnoses used clinical symptoms, serum thyroxine and TRAb, thyroid ultrasound and orbital computed tomography. The CDR3 runs 18 residues. V was clipped by 1 base and J by 1 base; unmatched bases: 13. Germline loops: CDR1 KGHSH, CDR2 LQKENI.

V usage is TRBV18 and J usage is TRBJ2-7; 7 nucleotides agree with TRBD1. Material: blood. This clonotype was sampled from a woman in her sixties with Graves' hyperthyroidism. CDR3 nucleotides: TGTGCCAGCTCACCACGGGCAGGGGGTCCATCCAAGTCCTACGAGCAGTACTTC. Translating it yields CASSPRAGGPSKSYEQYF.